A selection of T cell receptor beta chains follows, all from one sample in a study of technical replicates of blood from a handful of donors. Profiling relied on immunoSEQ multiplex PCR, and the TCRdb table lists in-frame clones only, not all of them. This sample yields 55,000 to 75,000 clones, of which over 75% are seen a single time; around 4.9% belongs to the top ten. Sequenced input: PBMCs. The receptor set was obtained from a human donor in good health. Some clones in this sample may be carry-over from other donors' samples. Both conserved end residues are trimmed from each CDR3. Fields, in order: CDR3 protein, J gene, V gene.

CDR3: ASSLRSAGGPFLAYNEQF
J: TRBJ2-1
V: TRBV7-7

CDR3: ASSSQAGGFNYGYT
J: TRBJ1-2
V: TRBV7-9

CDR3: ASSYSLAGGSYEQY
J: TRBJ2-7
V: TRBV6-5

CDR3: AWSYGGNYGYT
J: TRBJ1-2
V: TRBV30

CDR3: ASSVGAGAGTDTQY
J: TRBJ2-3
V: TRBV9

CDR3: ASSQEASEMGEQY
J: TRBJ2-7
V: TRBV4-3

CDR3: ASSQDFQGNQPQH
J: TRBJ1-5
V: TRBV4-3

CDR3: ASSLDFTSTDTQY
J: TRBJ2-3
V: TRBV6-5

CDR3: SVRDRGNYEQY
J: TRBJ2-7
V: TRBV29-1

CDR3: ASKSTGKETQY
J: TRBJ2-5
V: TRBV6-5

CDR3: ASSHGRRTGANVLT
J: TRBJ2-6
V: TRBV18

CDR3: ASSPREGGYEQY
J: TRBJ2-7
V: TRBV7-8

CDR3: ASSRTSGGAGDEQY
J: -
V: TRBV6-4

CDR3: ASSLVGRGATQYEQY
J: TRBJ2-7
V: TRBV7-2

CDR3: ASSQDFLPPSYEQY
J: TRBJ2-7
V: TRBV4-3

CDR3: ARSLVLGQGARTGELF
J: TRBJ2-2
V: TRBV5-3

CDR3: ASSREGDLGGEQY
J: TRBJ2-7
V: TRBV4-1

CDR3: ASSLQRNTEAF
J: TRBJ1-1
V: TRBV19